These T cell receptor beta chains were read from a single sample in a study of blood T cell repertoires in COVID-19. Sequenced by immunoSEQ multiplex PCR; TCRdb stores in-frame clones only, minus some. Among roughly 400,000 clones, nearly 90% were seen once, and the ten largest hold approximately 2.1%. Sequenced material: PBMCs or T cells enriched from blood (not recorded which). Source of these receptors: a woman aged 40 to 55 with acute COVID-19. CDR3s include the opening cysteine and the closing phenylalanine or tryptophan. Fields, in order: CDR3 length, J gene, V gene, D gene, clone size, CDR3 protein, CDR3 DNA. The D gene is left open where the match is weak. Clone size is given for some rows only: seen once, a few or many times, or a class if the clone is expanded.

len: 12
j_gene: TRBJ1-2
v_gene: TRBV29-1
d_gene: TRBD1
abundance: .
CDR3aa: CSVDGTGLGYTF
CDR3nt: TGCAGCGTCGATGGGACAGGGTTAGGCTACACCTTC

len: 14
j_gene: TRBJ1-4
v_gene: TRBV19
d_gene: TRBD1
abundance: .
CDR3aa: CASSADRGAKKLFF
CDR3nt: TGTGCCAGTAGTGCCGACAGGGGAGCTAAAAAACTGTTTTTT

len: 15
j_gene: TRBJ1-3
v_gene: TRBV4-1
d_gene: .
abundance: .
CDR3aa: CASSQEGTSGNTIYF
CDR3nt: TGCGCCAGCAGCCAAGAGGGGACTTCGGGAAACACCATATATTTT

len: 15
j_gene: TRBJ2-5
v_gene: TRBV5-8
d_gene: .
abundance: .
CDR3aa: CASSFSGSVGETQYF
CDR3nt: TGTGCCAGCAGCTTCTCAGGGTCGGTAGGAGAGACCCAGTACTTC

len: 15
j_gene: TRBJ1-1
v_gene: TRBV14
d_gene: .
abundance: .
CDR3aa: CASSRLQGGNTEAFF
CDR3nt: TGTGCCAGCAGCCGTCTACAGGGTGGGAACACTGAAGCTTTCTTT

len: 14
j_gene: TRBJ1-6
v_gene: TRBV19
d_gene: .
abundance: .
CDR3aa: CASTRTEDNSPLHF
CDR3nt: TGTGCCAGTACCCGGACAGAGGATAATTCACCCCTCCACTTT

len: 13
j_gene: TRBJ1-1
v_gene: TRBV5-1
d_gene: .
abundance: .
CDR3aa: CASSLAGETEAFF
CDR3nt: TGCGCCAGCAGCTTGGCAGGGGAGACTGAAGCTTTCTTT

len: 15
j_gene: TRBJ2-7
v_gene: TRBV11-2
d_gene: .
abundance: once
CDR3aa: CASSSQAAGRMEQYF
CDR3nt: TGTGCCAGCAGCTCCCAAGCCGCAGGGAGGATGGAGCAGTACTTC

len: 16
j_gene: TRBJ1-3
v_gene: TRBV19
d_gene: .
abundance: .
CDR3aa: CASSLRTGGSGNTIYF
CDR3nt: TGTGCCAGTAGTTTAAGGACCGGGGGTTCTGGAAACACCATATATTTT

len: 11
j_gene: TRBJ1-1
v_gene: TRBV20-1
d_gene: TRBD1
abundance: .
CDR3aa: CSAPDRGEAFF
CDR3nt: TGCAGTGCCCCGGACAGGGGAGAAGCTTTCTTT

len: 21
j_gene: TRBJ2-2
v_gene: TRBV2
d_gene: TRBD2
abundance: .
CDR3aa: CASSEISVRLAGISNTGELFF
CDR3nt: TGTGCCAGCAGTGAAATCTCGGTCCGGCTAGCGGGCATTTCGAACACCGGGGAGCTGTTTTTT

len: 14
j_gene: TRBJ1-2
v_gene: TRBV7-9
d_gene: TRBD1
abundance: .
CDR3aa: CASSRDRGLYGYTF
CDR3nt: TGTGCCAGCAGCCGCGACAGGGGGCTTTATGGCTACACCTTC

len: 13
j_gene: TRBJ2-3
v_gene: TRBV12-3/TRBV12-4
d_gene: .
abundance: .
CDR3aa: CASSFFSGDTQYF
CDR3nt: TGTGCCAGCAGTTTTTTTAGCGGAGATACGCAGTATTTT

len: 13
j_gene: TRBJ2-7
v_gene: TRBV5-1
d_gene: .
abundance: .
CDR3aa: CASSFKGLYEQYF
CDR3nt: TGCGCCAGCAGCTTCAAGGGGCTCTACGAGCAGTACTTC

len: 14
j_gene: TRBJ2-7
v_gene: TRBV6-5
d_gene: .
abundance: .
CDR3aa: CASSPVLKDREQYF
CDR3nt: TGTGCCAGCAGTCCCGTATTGAAGGACAGAGAGCAGTACTTC

len: 16
j_gene: TRBJ2-5
v_gene: TRBV15
d_gene: TRBD2
abundance: .
CDR3aa: CATSRDQAGGPETQYF
CDR3nt: TGTGCCACCAGCAGAGATCAGGCGGGGGGGCCGGAGACCCAGTACTTC

len: 15
j_gene: TRBJ2-3
v_gene: TRBV7-9
d_gene: TRBD2
abundance: .
CDR3aa: CASSRGGHPTDTQYF
CDR3nt: TGTGCCAGCAGCCGGGGGGGACATCCCACAGATACGCAGTATTTT

len: 13
j_gene: TRBJ2-2
v_gene: TRBV30
d_gene: .
abundance: few
CDR3aa: CAWRYSGHGELFF
CDR3nt: TGTGCCTGGAGATATTCAGGTCACGGGGAGCTGTTTTTT

len: 17
j_gene: TRBJ2-5
v_gene: TRBV11-2
d_gene: TRBD1
abundance: .
CDR3aa: CASSLWSRDRGRETQYF
CDR3nt: TGTGCCAGCAGCTTATGGTCGCGGGACAGGGGGCGGGAGACCCAGTACTTC

len: 14
j_gene: TRBJ2-7
v_gene: TRBV18
d_gene: .
abundance: .
CDR3aa: CASSPRGALGEQYF
CDR3nt: TGTGCCAGCTCACCACGCGGGGCGCTGGGAGAGCAGTACTTC

len: 15
j_gene: TRBJ1-4
v_gene: TRBV7-9
d_gene: .
abundance: .
CDR3aa: CASSLAAATNEKLFF
CDR3nt: TGTGCCAGCAGCTTAGCCGCAGCAACTAATGAAAAACTGTTTTTT

len: 20
j_gene: TRBJ2-3
v_gene: TRBV6-6
d_gene: TRBD2
abundance: .
CDR3aa: CASSTPGGLAGTASTDTQYF
CDR3nt: TGTGCCAGCAGCACCCCCGGTGGACTAGCGGGGACCGCTAGCACAGATACGCAGTATTTT

len: 16
j_gene: TRBJ2-3
v_gene: TRBV21-1
d_gene: .
abundance: .
CDR3aa: CAGPGTGGGGTDTQYF
CDR3nt: TGTGCCGGACCCGGGACAGGGGGTGGCGGCACAGATACGCAGTATTTT

len: 13
j_gene: TRBJ2-3
v_gene: TRBV7-8
d_gene: TRBD2
abundance: .
CDR3aa: CASSRGGTDTQYF
CDR3nt: TGTGCCAGCAGTCGGGGGGGCACAGATACGCAGTATTTT

len: 17
j_gene: TRBJ1-1
v_gene: TRBV2
d_gene: TRBD1
abundance: once
CDR3aa: CASSIQGALGMNTEAFF
CDR3nt: TGTGCCAGCAGCATACAGGGGGCTCTGGGAATGAACACTGAAGCTTTCTTT

len: 15
j_gene: TRBJ1-2
v_gene: TRBV9
d_gene: .
abundance: once
CDR3aa: CASSVDSSWQYGYTF
CDR3nt: TGTGCCAGCAGCGTAGATTCCAGTTGGCAGTATGGCTACACCTTC

len: 15
j_gene: TRBJ1-2
v_gene: TRBV3-1/TRBV3-2
d_gene: .
abundance: .
CDR3aa: CASSQDWAGAYGYTF
CDR3nt: TGTGCCAGCAGCCAAGATTGGGCAGGGGCCTATGGCTACACCTTC

len: 16
j_gene: TRBJ2-1
v_gene: TRBV5-4
d_gene: TRBD2
abundance: .
CDR3aa: CASRSTTSGGYNEQFF
CDR3nt: TGTGCCAGCAGGTCGACAACTAGCGGGGGGTACAATGAGCAGTTCTTC

len: 14
j_gene: TRBJ1-5
v_gene: TRBV5-1
d_gene: .
abundance: .
CDR3aa: CASSWTGMDQPQHF
CDR3nt: TGCGCCAGCAGCTGGACGGGGATGGATCAGCCCCAGCATTTT

len: 12
j_gene: TRBJ1-1
v_gene: TRBV19
d_gene: TRBD1
abundance: .
CDR3aa: CATDRGNTEAFF
CDR3nt: TGTGCCACGGACAGGGGGAACACTGAAGCTTTCTTT

len: 13
j_gene: TRBJ1-2
v_gene: TRBV19
d_gene: .
abundance: .
CDR3aa: CASAQGSGYGYTF
CDR3nt: TGTGCCAGTGCTCAGGGGAGCGGCTATGGCTACACCTTC

len: 16
j_gene: TRBJ1-4
v_gene: TRBV3-1/TRBV3-2
d_gene: .
abundance: once
CDR3aa: CASSQGQPATNEKLFF
CDR3nt: TGTGCCAGCAGCCAAGGACAGCCGGCAACTAATGAAAAACTGTTTTTT

len: 19
j_gene: TRBJ2-4
v_gene: TRBV7-9
d_gene: .
abundance: .
CDR3aa: CASSYPPPSATRAKNIQYF
CDR3nt: TGTGCCAGCAGCTATCCTCCTCCTAGCGCCACCAGAGCCAAAAACATTCAGTACTTC

len: 15
j_gene: TRBJ2-1
v_gene: TRBV9
d_gene: TRBD2
abundance: .
CDR3aa: CASSAGGLAGAEQFF
CDR3nt: TGTGCCAGCAGCGCGGGAGGACTAGCGGGGGCCGAGCAGTTCTTC

len: 13
j_gene: TRBJ1-2
v_gene: TRBV2
d_gene: .
abundance: .
CDR3aa: CASSGSTSYGYTF
CDR3nt: TGTGCCAGCAGTGGCTCCACATCTTATGGCTACACCTTC

len: 16
j_gene: TRBJ2-5
v_gene: TRBV9
d_gene: TRBD1
abundance: .
CDR3aa: CASSPGDRGVQETQYF
CDR3nt: TGTGCCAGCAGCCCCGGGGACAGGGGGGTCCAAGAGACCCAGTACTTC

len: 14
j_gene: TRBJ1-2
v_gene: TRBV7-2
d_gene: TRBD1
abundance: .
CDR3aa: CASSLGTGGYGYTF
CDR3nt: TGTGCCAGCAGCTTAGGGACAGGGGGCTATGGCTACACCTTC

len: 14
j_gene: TRBJ1-2
v_gene: TRBV6-5
d_gene: .
abundance: few
CDR3aa: CASSYSSSAGSYTF
CDR3nt: TGTGCCAGCAGTTACTCTTCGTCGGCGGGGAGCTACACCTTC

len: 17
j_gene: TRBJ2-7
v_gene: TRBV4-1
d_gene: TRBD1
abundance: .
CDR3aa: CASSQAGTGMSLSEQYF
CDR3nt: TGCGCCAGCAGCCAAGCCGGGACAGGGATGAGTTTAAGCGAGCAGTACTTC

len: 15
j_gene: TRBJ1-4
v_gene: TRBV9
d_gene: TRBD1
abundance: .
CDR3aa: CASSLDRGEGEKLFF
CDR3nt: TGTGCCAGCAGCCTAGACAGGGGAGAAGGAGAAAAACTGTTTTTT

len: 16
j_gene: TRBJ2-2
v_gene: TRBV5-1
d_gene: TRBD2
abundance: .
CDR3aa: CARSLAAGGPNGELFF
CDR3nt: TGCGCCCGCAGCTTGGCGGCGGGGGGGCCTAACGGGGAGCTGTTTTTT

len: 16
j_gene: TRBJ2-2
v_gene: TRBV9
d_gene: TRBD2
abundance: once
CDR3aa: CASSVYAGGQTGELFF
CDR3nt: TGTGCCAGCAGCGTATACGCGGGGGGGCAAACCGGGGAGCTGTTTTTT

len: 14
j_gene: TRBJ1-2
v_gene: TRBV25-1
d_gene: TRBD1
abundance: .
CDR3aa: CASSPSGQVGGYTF
CDR3nt: TGTGCCAGCAGTCCTTCCGGACAGGTCGGTGGCTACACCTTC